The next 9 T cell receptor beta chains were all read from a single sample in a study of T cell repertoires in MIS-A myocarditis. The assay was immunoSEQ multiplex PCR, and TCRdb's table has in-frame clones only and misses some. The data hold 9,500 to 13,000 clones, with around 89% observed a single time. Source material: thoracic lymph node tissue obtained at autopsy. The origin of the receptors is a young man with fulminant myocarditis from multisystem inflammatory syndrome in adults (MIS-A) after COVID-19.

The chain joins TRBV9 to TRBJ1-2, with 7 bases fitting TRBD1. Germline assignment: CDR1 SGDLS and CDR2 YYNGEE. This CDR3 is built from 16 residues. With V trimmed by 4 bases and J by 1 base, 10 bases remained unmatched. The CDR3 protein is CASSKGEGAFNYGYTF. Here the CDR3 DNA reads TGTGCCAGCAGCAAAGGGGAGGGGGCGTTTAACTATGGCTACACCTTC.

This chain connects TRBV15 to TRBJ1-4; D is perhaps TRBD1 (6 bases). Germline CDR1 and CDR2: LNHNV and YYDKDF (reference sequence). The CDR3 totals 15 residues. Trimming removed 5 bases at V and 4 bases at J, with 14 bases between. The CDR3 protein is CATSPHREINEKLFF. CDR3 in DNA: TGTGCCACCAGCCCCCACAGGGAAATTAATGAAAAACTGTTTTTT.

The chain joins TRBV20-1 to TRBJ1-5; no definite D call. CDR1 and CDR2 from the germline V gene are DFQATT and SNEGSKA (reference sequence). The V end lost 3 bases, the J end lost 4 bases, and 10 bases lay between the germline ends. The CDR3 runs to 13 residues. The CDR3 loop reads CSASRVFNQPQHF. CDR3 nucleotide sequence: TGCAGTGCTAGTCGCGTATTTAATCAGCCCCAGCATTTT.

The gene calls are TRBV27 and TRBJ2-3; D not resolved. Germline V gives CDR1 MNHEY, CDR2 SMNVEV (reference sequence). The CDR3 loop spans 15 amino acids. The V end was cut by 6 bases, the J end by 5 bases, with 18 bases between. The CDR3 protein is CASSQALMELDTQYF. The DNA of the CDR3 is TGTGCCAGCAGCCAGGCCCTGATGGAGCTAGATACGCAGTATTTT.

This CDR3 reads CASSRWDYSSNEQFF. CDR3 nucleotides: TGTGCCAGCAGCCGGTGGGACTATTCTTCCAATGAGCAGTTCTTC. The gene calls are TRBV5-4 and TRBJ2-1; 7 bases map to TRBD2. The germline V gene has CDR1 SGHNT and CDR2 YYREEE (reference sequence). V lost 4 bases, J lost 6 bases, and 10 bases stayed unmatched. The CDR3 runs 15 residues.

This sequence joins TRBV4-2 and TRBJ1-5; unclear D gene. The V end lost 0 bases, the J end lost 3 bases, and 12 bases lay between the germline ends. Germline-derived CDR1 and CDR2 are LGHNA and YNFKEQ. The CDR3 loop spans 16 amino acids. The CDR3 bases are TGTGCCAGCAGCCAAGATTCCGGAATTCCCAATCAGCCCCAGCATTTT. It encodes CASSQDSGIPNQPQHF.

This clone came up a few times. The V gene is TRBV9, the J gene TRBJ2-1, with D perhaps assigned TRBD1 or TRBD2 (5 bases each). Germline V CDR1 and CDR2: SGDLS, YYNGEE. Trimming took 0 bases from V and 3 from J, leaving 13 bases between them. The CDR3 covers 16 residues. The CDR3 bases are TGTGCCAGCAGCGTAGCTGGGGGTACACTCTACAATGAGCAGTTCTTC. Translated: CASSVAGGTLYNEQFF.

The chain combines TRBV7-2 with TRBJ2-5; no clear D. The CDR3 has 16 residues. The ends were cut back, 0 bases at V and 9 bases at J, with 20 bases in the middle. CDR1 SGHTA and CDR2 FQGNSA come from the germline V gene. Written as DNA, the CDR3 is TGTGCCAGCAGCTTAGCGCTAGAAGGCCCTCGTAGGGCCCAGTACTTC. Protein sequence: CASSLALEGPRRAQYF.

The V and J genes are TRBV28 and TRBJ2-1; D is undetermined. CDR1 MDHEN and CDR2 SYDVKM come from the germline V gene. There are 14 residues in the CDR3. V was clipped by 6 bases and J by 0 bases, with 9 bases between them. The CDR3, as DNA: TGTGCCAGCAGCCGACCGAGCTCCTACAATGAGCAGTTCTTC. Protein product: CASSRPSSYNEQFF.